This T cell receptor beta chain was retrieved from a study of blood T cells in healthy people across ages. General observations from the study: With age, beta diversity per million T cells declined roughly linearly, significantly by 35 to 40. Samples with more naive T cells showed higher observed beta diversity. Fewer expanded clones and more diversity marked long-lived versus aged donors.

It was with a sample-barcoded 5' primer and a J-beta primer mix that a second PCR of roughly 7 to 11 cycles was run. Every sample gave at least 3 million paired-end reads containing CDR3. Via MiXCR, TCRdb re-called the 5' RACE reads, giving one row per CDR3 protein. The sample comprises roughly 700,000 distinct CDR3 sequences, 45% to 50% of which are singletons, and under 35% rests with the top ten. This clonotype was found a few times. Its antigen is not known. The sample comprised blood. This receptor was identified in a woman aged 60-75 years in good health.

CDR3 region: CASKRDTNNEQFF. CDR3 nucleotide sequence: TGTGCCAGCAAACGGGACACCAACAATGAGCAGTTCTTC. The chain employs TRBV2 and TRBJ2-1; tentatively, D is TRBD1 (6 bases). Trimming stripped 7 bases from V and 5 bases from J, with 12 bases between. The CDR3 has 13 amino acids. Germline V gene sequence: CDR1 SNHLY, CDR2 FYNNEI.